The present T cell receptor (beta chain) was sequenced within a study of shared clonotypes between healthy human individuals. Study conclusions and caveats: Large depth notwithstanding, sorted-subset sequencing proved incomplete by rarefaction.

This CDR3 spans 14 amino acids. Trimming removed 4 bases from V and 2 bases from J, with 12 bases in between. Germline loops: CDR1 SGHNT, CDR2 YYREEE (reference sequence). Samples underwent the assay at deep level. Repertoires were generated with immunoSEQ multiplex PCR, while TCRdb's copy carries only in-frame clones and drops some. This table holds millions of clones, about 92% found once. Donors included only healthy HIV-negative adults lacking recent acute infections or vaccinations. A note on this clone: The target antigen is unknown.

This TCR came from a man younger than 35 in good health. The sequencing sample was made of naive CD4+ T cells sorted from blood. Subset denoted: CD45RA+ positively selected. The chain links TRBV5-4 to TRBJ2-5; possibly TRBD2 for D (5 bases). The CDR3 DNA follows: TGTGCCAGCAGCCCCGGACTGGAGCAAGAGACCCAGTACTTC. This gives the protein CASSPGLEQETQYF. Complete variable domain (other parts from reference TRBV5-4 and TRBJ2-5): ETGVTQSPTHLIKTRGQQVTLRCSSQSGHNTVSWYQQALGQGPQFIFQYYREEENGRGNFPPRFSGLQFPNYSSELNVNALELDDSALYLCASSPGLEQETQYFGPGTRLLVL.